This T cell receptor beta chain stems from a study of cytomegalovirus exposure and HLA in healthy donors. 13 Jbeta primers and 60 Vbeta primers were used for the PCR. Here immunoSEQ multiplex PCR was the method, and the copy in TCRdb shows in-frame clones only, minus some. Altogether about 180,000 clones are present, approximately 80% being singletons, with the ten largest covering 1.5% to 2%. These donors, healthy bone marrow donors, were studied. The receptor's source is a young man in good health and CMV-seronegative. Source material: PBMCs.

CDR3 in amino acids: CASSERQVVGANYGYTF. The CDR3 coding sequence is TGCGCCAGCAGCGAAAGACAGGTGGTTGGGGCTAACTATGGCTACACCTTC. V usage is TRBV5-1 and J usage is TRBJ1-2; tentative D call: TRBD1 (6 bases). Germline loops: CDR1 SGHRS, CDR2 YFSETQ. V lost 4 bases and J lost 0, with 19 bases in between. The CDR3 runs to 17 residues.